By proportion, the clone carrying this TCR delta chain is large. The data originate from a study of delta chains in infants with herpesvirus infections. Study context: Infants in Uganda were tracked from birth through primary CMV infection.

In germline, CDR1 is TSWWSYY, CDR2 QGS. Trimming shortened V by 6 bases and J by 2 bases, and 14 bases separated the two germline ends. This CDR3 contains 17 residues. TCR cDNA was made from PBMC RNA with gamma- and delta-chain-specific primers. TCRdb re-called the RT-PCR reads through CATT. The sample holds just over 350 delta-chain clones, around 13% seen once. The receptor was isolated from a human donor who was a Ugandan infant, either HIV-exposed or HIV-unexposed (not recorded which). The rearrangement joins TRDV1 to TRDJ3; D remains unclear. Specimen: peripheral blood, collected at time point 1 of longitudinal follow-up. The CDR3 protein is CALGGRTVAWDTRQMFF. CDR3 nucleotides: TGTGCTCTTGGTGGAAGGACGGTCGCCTGGGACACCCGACAGATGTTTTTC.